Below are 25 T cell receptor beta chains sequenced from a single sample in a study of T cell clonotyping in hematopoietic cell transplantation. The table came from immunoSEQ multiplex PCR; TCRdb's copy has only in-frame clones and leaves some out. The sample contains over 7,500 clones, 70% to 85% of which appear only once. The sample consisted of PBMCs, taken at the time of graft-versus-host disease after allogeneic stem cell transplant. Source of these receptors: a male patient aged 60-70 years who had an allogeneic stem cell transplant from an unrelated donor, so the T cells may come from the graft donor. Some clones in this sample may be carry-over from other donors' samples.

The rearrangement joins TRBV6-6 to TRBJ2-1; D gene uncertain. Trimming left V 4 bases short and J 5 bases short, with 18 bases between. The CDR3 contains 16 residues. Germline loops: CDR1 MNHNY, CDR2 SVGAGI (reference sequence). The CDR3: CASSFLSGYPDNEQFF. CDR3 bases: TGTGCCAGCAGTTTTTTATCGGGCTACCCTGACAATGAGCAGTTCTTC.

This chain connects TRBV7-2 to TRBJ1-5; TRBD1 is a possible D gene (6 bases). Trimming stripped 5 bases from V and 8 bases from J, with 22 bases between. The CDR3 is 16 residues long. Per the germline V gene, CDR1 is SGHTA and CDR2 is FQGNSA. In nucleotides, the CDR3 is TGTGCCAGCAGCCGCTACACCACAGGGACGGGGAAGCCCCAGCATTTT. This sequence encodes CASSRYTTGTGKPQHF.

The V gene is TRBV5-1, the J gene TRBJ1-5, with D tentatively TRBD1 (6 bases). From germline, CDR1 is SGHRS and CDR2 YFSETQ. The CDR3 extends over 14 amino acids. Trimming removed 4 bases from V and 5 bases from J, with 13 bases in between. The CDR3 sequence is CASSVDGQYQPQHF. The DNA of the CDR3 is TGCGCCAGCAGCGTGGACGGACAGTATCAGCCCCAGCATTTT.

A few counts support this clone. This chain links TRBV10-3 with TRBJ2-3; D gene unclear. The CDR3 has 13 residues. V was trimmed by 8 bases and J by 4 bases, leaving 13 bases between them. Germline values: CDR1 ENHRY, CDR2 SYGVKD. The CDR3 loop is CAIGVPGADTQYF. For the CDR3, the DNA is TGTGCCATCGGGGTCCCCGGTGCAGATACGCAGTATTTT.

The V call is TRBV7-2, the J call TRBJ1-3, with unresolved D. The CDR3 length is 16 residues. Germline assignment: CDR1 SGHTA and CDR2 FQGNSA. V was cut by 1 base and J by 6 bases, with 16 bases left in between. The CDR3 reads CASSLGPERAVNTIYF. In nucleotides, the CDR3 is TGTGCCAGCAGCTTAGGCCCCGAAAGGGCAGTAAACACCATATATTTT.

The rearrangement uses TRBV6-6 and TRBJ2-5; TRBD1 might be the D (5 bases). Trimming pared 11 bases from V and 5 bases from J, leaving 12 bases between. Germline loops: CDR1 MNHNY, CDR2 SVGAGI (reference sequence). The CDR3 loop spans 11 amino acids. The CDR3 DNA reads TGTGCCGCAGGGTTGGGGGAGACCCAGTACTTC. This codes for CAAGLGETQYF.

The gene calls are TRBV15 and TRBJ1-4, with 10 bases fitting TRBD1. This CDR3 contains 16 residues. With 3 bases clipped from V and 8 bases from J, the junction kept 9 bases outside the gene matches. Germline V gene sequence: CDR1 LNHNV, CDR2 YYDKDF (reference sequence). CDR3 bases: TGTGCCACCAGCAGTGAAATCGGGACAGGGGAAGAAAAACTGTTTTTT. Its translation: CATSSEIGTGEEKLFF.

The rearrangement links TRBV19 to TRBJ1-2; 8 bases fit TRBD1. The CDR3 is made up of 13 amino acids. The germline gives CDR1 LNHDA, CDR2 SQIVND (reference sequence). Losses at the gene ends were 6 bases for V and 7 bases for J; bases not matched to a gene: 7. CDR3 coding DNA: TGTGCCAGTAGCCTCGGGCAGGGGGCTGGCTACACCTTC. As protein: CASSLGQGAGYTF.

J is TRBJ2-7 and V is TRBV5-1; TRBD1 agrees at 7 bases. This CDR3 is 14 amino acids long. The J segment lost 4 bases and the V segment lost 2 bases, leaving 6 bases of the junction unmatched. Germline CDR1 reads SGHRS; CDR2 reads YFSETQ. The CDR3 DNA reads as TGCGCCAGCAGCTTCGGGACAGAGACTTACGAGCAGTACTTC. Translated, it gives CASSFGTETYEQYF.

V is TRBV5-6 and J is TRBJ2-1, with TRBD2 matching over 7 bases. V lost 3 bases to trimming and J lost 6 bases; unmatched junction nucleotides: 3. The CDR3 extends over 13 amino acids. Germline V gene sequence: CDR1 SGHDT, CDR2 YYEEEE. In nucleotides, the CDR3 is TGTGCCAGCAGCTGGGAGGGGAGCAATGAGCAGTTCTTC. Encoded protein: CASSWEGSNEQFF. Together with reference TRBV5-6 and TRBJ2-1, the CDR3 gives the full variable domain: DAGVTQSPTHLIKTRGQQVTLRCSPKSGHDTVSWYQQALGQGPQFIFQYYEEEERQRGNFPDRFSGHQFPNYSSELNVNALLLGDSALYLCASSWEGSNEQFFGPGTRLTVL.

CDR3 in DNA: TGTGCCAGCAGCTTGGCCGGGCCAGGGGGCTTTGCTTTCTTT. It codes for CASSLAGPGGFAFF. This chain connects TRBV5-6 to TRBJ1-1, with 8 bases lining up with TRBD1. This CDR3 has 14 amino acids. V shed 0 bases and J 11 bases; nucleotides not matched to a gene: 9. The germline gives CDR1 SGHDT, CDR2 YYEEEE.

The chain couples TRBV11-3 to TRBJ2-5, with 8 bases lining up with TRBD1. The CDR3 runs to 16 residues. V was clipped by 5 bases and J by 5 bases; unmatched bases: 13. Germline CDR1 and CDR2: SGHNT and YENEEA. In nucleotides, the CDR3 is TGTGCCAGCAGCCCAGGAGACTCGACAGGGGTTGAGACCCAGTACTTC. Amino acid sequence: CASSPGDSTGVETQYF.

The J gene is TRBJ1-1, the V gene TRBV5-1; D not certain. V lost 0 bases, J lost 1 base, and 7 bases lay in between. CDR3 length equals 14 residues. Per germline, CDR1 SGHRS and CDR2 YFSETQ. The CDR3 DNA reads TGCGCCAGCAGCTTGGATCACTCGAACACTGAAGCTTTCTTT. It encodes CASSLDHSNTEAFF. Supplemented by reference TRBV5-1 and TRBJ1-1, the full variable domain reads KAGVTQTPRYLIKTRGQQVTLSCSPISGHRSVSWYQQTPGQGLQFLFEYFSETQRNKGNFPGRFSGRQFSNSRSEMNVSTLELGDSALYLCASSLDHSNTEAFFGQGTRLTVV.

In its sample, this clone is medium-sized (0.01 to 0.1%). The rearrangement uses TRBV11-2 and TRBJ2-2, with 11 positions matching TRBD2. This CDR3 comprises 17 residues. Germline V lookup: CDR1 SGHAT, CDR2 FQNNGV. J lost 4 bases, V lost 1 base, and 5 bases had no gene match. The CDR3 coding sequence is TGTGCCAGCAGCTTAGGATCGCTAGCGGGGGGCACCGGGGAGCTGTTTTTT. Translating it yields CASSLGSLAGGTGELFF.

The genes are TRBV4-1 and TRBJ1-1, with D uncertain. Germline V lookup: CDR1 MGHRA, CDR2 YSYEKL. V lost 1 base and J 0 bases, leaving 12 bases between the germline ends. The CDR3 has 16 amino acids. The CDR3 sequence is CASSQGPTSLNTEAFF. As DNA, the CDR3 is TGCGCCAGCAGCCAAGGTCCTACTTCGTTGAACACTGAAGCTTTCTTT.

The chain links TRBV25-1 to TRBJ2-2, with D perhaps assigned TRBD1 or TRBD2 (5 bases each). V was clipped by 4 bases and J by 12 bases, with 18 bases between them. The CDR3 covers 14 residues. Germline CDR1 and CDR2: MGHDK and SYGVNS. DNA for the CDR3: TGTGCCAGCAGTGGAGACTTCGAGAGGGGAAAGCTGTTTTTT. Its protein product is CASSGDFERGKLFF.

The CDR3 loop reads CASSLGVAGVTQYF. CDR3 coding DNA: TGTGCCAGCAGTTTAGGGGTAGCGGGTGTTACGCAGTATTTT. The genes are TRBV6-5 and TRBJ2-3; 7 nucleotides match TRBD2. Germline CDR1 is MNHEY and CDR2 is SVGAGI. V lost 4 bases and J lost 8; bases outside the gene matches: 9. The CDR3 runs 14 residues.

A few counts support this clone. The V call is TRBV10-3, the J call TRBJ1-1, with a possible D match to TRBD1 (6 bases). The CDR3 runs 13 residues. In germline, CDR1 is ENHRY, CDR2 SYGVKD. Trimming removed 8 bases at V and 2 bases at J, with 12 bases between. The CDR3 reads CAIGTYGNTEAFF. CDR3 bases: TGTGCCATCGGGACATATGGCAACACTGAAGCTTTCTTT.

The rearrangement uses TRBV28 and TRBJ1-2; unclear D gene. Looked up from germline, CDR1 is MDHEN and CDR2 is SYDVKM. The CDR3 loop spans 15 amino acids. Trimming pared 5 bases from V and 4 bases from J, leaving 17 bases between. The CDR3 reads CASSLVQIDGYGYTF. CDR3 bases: TGTGCCAGCAGTCTTGTCCAGATAGACGGCTATGGCTACACCTTC.

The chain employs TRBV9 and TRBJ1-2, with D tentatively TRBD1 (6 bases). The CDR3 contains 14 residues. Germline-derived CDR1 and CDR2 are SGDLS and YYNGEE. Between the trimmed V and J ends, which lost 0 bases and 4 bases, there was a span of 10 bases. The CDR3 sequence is CASSVGTGTYGYTF. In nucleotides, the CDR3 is TGTGCCAGCAGCGTAGGTACAGGGACCTATGGCTACACCTTC.

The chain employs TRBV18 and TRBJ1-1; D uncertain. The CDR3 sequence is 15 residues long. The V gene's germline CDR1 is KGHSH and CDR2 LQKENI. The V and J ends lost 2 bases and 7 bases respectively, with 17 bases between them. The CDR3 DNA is TGTGCCAGCTCACCATCCCCGGAAAGGGATCGTGAAGCTTTCTTT. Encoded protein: CASSPSPERDREAFF.

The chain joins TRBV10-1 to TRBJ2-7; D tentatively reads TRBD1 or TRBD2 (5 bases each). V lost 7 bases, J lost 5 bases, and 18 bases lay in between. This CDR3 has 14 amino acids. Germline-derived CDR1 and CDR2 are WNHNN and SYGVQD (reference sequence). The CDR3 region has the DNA TGCGCCAGCATTCCGGGGCCAGAGCCCCACGAGCAGTACTTC. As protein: CASIPGPEPHEQYF.

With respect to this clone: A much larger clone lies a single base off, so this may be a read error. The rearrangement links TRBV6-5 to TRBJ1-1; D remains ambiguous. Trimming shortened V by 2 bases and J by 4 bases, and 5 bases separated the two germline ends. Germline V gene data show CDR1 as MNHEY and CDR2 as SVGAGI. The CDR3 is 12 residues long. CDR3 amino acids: CASSYAGTEAFF. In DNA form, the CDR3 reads TGTGCCAGCAGTTACGCCGGCACTGAAGCTTTCTTT.

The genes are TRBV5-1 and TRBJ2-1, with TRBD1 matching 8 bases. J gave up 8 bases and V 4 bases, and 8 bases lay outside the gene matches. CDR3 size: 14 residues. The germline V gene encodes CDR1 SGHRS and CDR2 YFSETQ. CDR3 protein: CASSAGTGGDEQFF. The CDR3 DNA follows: TGCGCCAGCAGCGCTGGGACAGGAGGAGATGAGCAGTTCTTC.

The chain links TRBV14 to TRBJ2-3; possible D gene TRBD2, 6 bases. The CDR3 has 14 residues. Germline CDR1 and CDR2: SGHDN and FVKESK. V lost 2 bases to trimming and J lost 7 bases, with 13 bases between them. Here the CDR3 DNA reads TGTGCCAGCAGCCAAAGTCGCGGGGCGAATACGCAGTATTTT. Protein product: CASSQSRGANTQYF.